A single sample is the source of the 10 T cell receptor beta chains below, sequenced in a study of early T cells in non-severe SARS-CoV-2 infection. TCRdb re-analysed the 5' RACE reads in MiXCR, keeping a single row per CDR3 protein. This table has more than 80,000 distinct CDR3 sequences, roughly 15% appearing once. The sample was whole blood. Every receptor here comes from an adult who was a healthcare worker with PCR-confirmed SARS-CoV-2 infection or an uninfected control (not recorded which).

To note about this clonotype: Being one base from a much bigger clone, this may be a read error. The chain links TRBV20-1 to TRBJ2-7; TRBD1 matches 12 bases. V was pared by 6 bases and J by 5 bases, with 14 bases of the junction left unmatched. The CDR3 runs to 16 residues. CDR1 and CDR2 (germline): DFQATT, SNEGSKA (reference sequence). The CDR3 is CSALSPGQGAKNEQYF. The CDR3 bases are TGCAGTGCATTATCCCCGGGACAGGGGGCCAAGAACGAGCAGTACTTC.

On this clonotype: This sequence may be a read error, since a much larger clone differs from it by one base. The V call is TRBV12-3 or TRBV12-4, the J call TRBJ2-7, with D possibly TRBD1 on 5 matching bases. The CDR3 is 13 amino acids. CDR3 region: CASRPDTSYKQYF. The CDR3, as DNA: TGTGCCAGCAGGCCGGACACTTCCTACAAGCAGTACTTC.

In its sample, this clonotype was seen many times. The chain employs TRBV7-2 and TRBJ1-6; D perhaps matches TRBD1 (6 bases). The V end was cut by 4 bases, the J end by 5 bases, with 18 bases between. The CDR3 runs 17 residues. The V gene's germline CDR1 is SGHTA and CDR2 FQGNSA. DNA of the CDR3: TGTGCCAGCAGCTCTAGGGGGGTCGGACTGGATAATTCACCCCTCCACTTT. It encodes CASSSRGVGLDNSPLHF.

The chain links TRBV11-1 to TRBJ1-1; D possibly corresponds to TRBD1 (5 bases). There are 14 residues in the CDR3. Germline values: CDR1 SGHAT, CDR2 FQDESV (reference sequence). The ends were cut back, 0 bases at V and 5 bases at J, with 10 bases in the middle. The CDR3 loop reads CASSLARGETEAFF. As DNA, the CDR3 is TGTGCCAGCAGCTTAGCGCGGGGGGAGACTGAAGCTTTCTTT.

This clonotype was recorded many times. The J gene is TRBJ2-1, the V gene TRBV6-2 or TRBV6-3; TRBD1 agrees at 8 bases. J was trimmed by 1 base and V by 2 bases; bases with no gene match: 7. The CDR3 consists of 17 residues. Germline CDR1 reads MNHEY; CDR2 reads SVGEGT. The CDR3 is CASSYRPRTGSYNEQFF. The CDR3 DNA follows: TGTGCCAGCAGTTACCGACCCCGGACAGGGTCCTACAATGAGCAGTTCTTC.

In this sample, this clonotype turned up a few times. The V and J genes are TRBV24-1 and TRBJ2-3; 14 bases agree with TRBD2. The CDR3 is made up of 17 amino acids. Germline V CDR1 and CDR2: KGHDR, SFDVKD. With 4 bases clipped from V and 3 bases from J, the junction kept 5 bases outside the gene matches. CDR3 sequence reads: CATSEPGTSGGTDTQYF. The CDR3 bases are TGTGCCACCAGTGAGCCCGGGACTAGCGGGGGTACAGATACGCAGTATTTT.

This clonotype was recorded at least ten times. The chain has TRBV5-1 and TRBJ1-1; possibly TRBD1 for D (5 bases). This CDR3 is 14 amino acids long. V lost 5 bases and J lost 4, with 15 bases in between. The V gene's germline CDR1 is SGHRS and CDR2 YFSETQ. CDR3 protein: CASSEGSGSTEAFF. The DNA of the CDR3 is TGCGCCAGCAGTGAGGGGAGCGGTAGCACTGAAGCTTTCTTT.

This clonotype appeared many times. This rearrangement joins TRBV2 to TRBJ2-1, with TRBD1 identical over 7 bases. Germline V lookup: CDR1 SNHLY, CDR2 FYNNEI. With 2 bases clipped from V and 4 bases from J, the junction kept 5 bases outside the gene matches. The CDR3 extends over 15 amino acids. Here the CDR3 DNA reads TGTGCCAGCAGTGAAAGGGGGCGTGGGTACAATGAGCAGTTCTTC. Residues: CASSERGRGYNEQFF.

The rearrangement links TRBV7-2 to TRBJ1-6, with D hard to call. Trimming shortened V by 4 bases and J by 9 bases, and 16 bases separated the two germline ends. Germline CDR1 reads SGHTA; CDR2 reads FQGNSA. The CDR3 sequence is 15 residues long. CDR3 amino acids: CASSSPALGGSPLHF. The DNA of the CDR3 is TGTGCCAGCAGCTCCCCCGCTCTCGGTGGTTCACCCCTCCACTTT.

This chain uses TRBV3-2 with TRBJ1-6; TRBD1 is the table's D call and was not checked against the DNA. TRBV3-2 is a pseudogene segment. The CDR3 loop spans 16 amino acids. As DNA, the CDR3 is TGTGCCAGCAGCCAAGTCTGGGGACAGGGGTATTCACCCCTCCACTTT. Translating gives CASSQVWGQGYSPLHF.